This T cell receptor (beta chain) was recorded in a study of naive and memory T cell subsets. General observations from the study: Naive and memory subsets had different power law exponents for TCR abundance. RNA-based TCR counts may shift with T cell activation and differentiation.

This clonotype appeared many times. Its specificity is not known. Two oligonucleotides, mixed equimolar, formed the beta constant-region primer covering TRBC1 and TRBC2. Four rounds of PCR amplified the ligated cDNA using nested alpha and beta constant-region primers plus SP2. TCRdb analysed the UMI-ligation and nested PCR reads with MiXCR anew, one entry per CDR3 protein. In the table there are approximately 80,000 distinct CDR3 sequences, roughly 9.3% of which are singletons. CMV status came from CD4+ IFNgamma after overnight CMV lysate stimulation. Cells stained for CD3, CD4, CD8, CD45RA, CD27 and viability were sorted into four CD45RA/CD27 subsets. Sequencing input: naive CD8+ T cells from blood. The sequence was collected from a human donor in good health.

The DNA for the CDR3 is TGTGCCAGCAGCCCTGAGGACAGTCAAGAGACCCAGTACTTC. This codes for CASSPEDSQETQYF. The V call is TRBV7-9, the J call TRBJ2-5; D possibly corresponds to TRBD1 (6 bases). The CDR3 covers 14 residues. The ends were cut back, 5 bases at V and 2 bases at J, with 12 bases in the middle. Germline CDR1 reads SEHNR; CDR2 reads FQNEAQ (reference sequence).